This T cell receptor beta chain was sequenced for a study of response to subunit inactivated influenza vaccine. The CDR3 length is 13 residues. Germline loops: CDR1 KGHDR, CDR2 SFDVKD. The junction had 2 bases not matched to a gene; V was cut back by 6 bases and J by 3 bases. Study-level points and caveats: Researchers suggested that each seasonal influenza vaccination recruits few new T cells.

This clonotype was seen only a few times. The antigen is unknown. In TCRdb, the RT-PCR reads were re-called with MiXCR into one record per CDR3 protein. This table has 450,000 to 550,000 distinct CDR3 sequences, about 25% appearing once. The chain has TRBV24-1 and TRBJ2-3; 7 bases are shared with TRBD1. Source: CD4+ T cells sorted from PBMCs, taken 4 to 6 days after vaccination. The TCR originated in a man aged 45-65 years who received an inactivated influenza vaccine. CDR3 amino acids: CATSPGQTDTQYF. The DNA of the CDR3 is TGTGCCACCAGTCCGGGACAGACAGATACGCAGTATTTT.